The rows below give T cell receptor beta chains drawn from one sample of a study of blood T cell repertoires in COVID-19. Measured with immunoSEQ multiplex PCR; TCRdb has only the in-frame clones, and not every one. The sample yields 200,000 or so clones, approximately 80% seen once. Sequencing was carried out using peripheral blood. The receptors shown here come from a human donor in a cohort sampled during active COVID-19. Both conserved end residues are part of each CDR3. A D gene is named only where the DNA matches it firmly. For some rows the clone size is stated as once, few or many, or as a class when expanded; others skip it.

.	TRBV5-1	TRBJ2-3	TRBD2	CASSLSPSGRALNTDTQYF	TGCGCCAGCAGCTTGAGTCCTAGCGGGAGGGCTTTAAACACAGATACGCAGTATTTT
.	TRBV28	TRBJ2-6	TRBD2	CASSNGLAGVTGANVLTF	TGTGCCAGCAGTAACGGACTAGCGGGAGTTACTGGGGCCAACGTCCTGACTTTC
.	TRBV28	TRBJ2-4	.	CASSRKPGDVIAKNIQYF	TGTGCCAGCAGCCGAAAACCGGGGGACGTGATAGCCAAAAACATTCAGTACTTC
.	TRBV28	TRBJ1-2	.	CASSTGSFYGYTF	TGTGCCAGCAGTACCGGGTCGTTCTATGGCTACACCTTC
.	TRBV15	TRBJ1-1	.	CATSRDRAGEAFF	TGTGCCACCAGCAGAGATCGCGCAGGGGAAGCTTTCTTT
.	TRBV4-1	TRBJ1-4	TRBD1	CASSQEGQRNEKLFF	TGCGCCAGCAGCCAGGAGGGACAGAGGAATGAAAAACTGTTTTTT
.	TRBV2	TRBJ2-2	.	CASRMSSAGTGELFF	TGTGCCAGCAGAATGAGTAGCGCGGGAACCGGGGAGCTGTTTTTT
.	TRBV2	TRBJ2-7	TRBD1	CASSRRDRGHYEQYF	TGTGCCAGCAGCAGACGGGACAGGGGACACTACGAGCAGTACTTC
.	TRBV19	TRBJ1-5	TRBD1	CASSERGRWSNQPQHF	TGTGCCAGTAGTGAGAGGGGGCGATGGAGCAATCAGCCCCAGCATTTT
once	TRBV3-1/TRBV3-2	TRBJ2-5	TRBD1	CASSLSQGALETQYF	TGTGCCAGCAGCCTCAGCCAGGGGGCGTTGGAGACCCAGTACTTC
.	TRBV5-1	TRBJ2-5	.	CASSLQHQETQYF	TGCGCCAGCAGCTTACAGCACCAAGAGACCCAGTACTTC
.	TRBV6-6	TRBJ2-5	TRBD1	CASSCRDSWGETQYF	TGTGCCAGCAGTTGTAGGGACAGCTGGGGAGAGACCCAGTACTTC
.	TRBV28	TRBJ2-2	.	CASTPLGSSAGELFF	TGTGCCAGCACCCCATTAGGTAGCTCGGCCGGGGAGCTGTTTTTT
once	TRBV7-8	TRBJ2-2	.	CASSLPILLTGELFF	TGTGCCAGCAGCCTGCCTATACTTCTGACCGGGGAGCTGTTTTTT
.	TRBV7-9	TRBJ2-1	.	CASSFSGGYNEQFF	TGTGCCAGCAGCTTTAGCGGAGGGTACAATGAGCAGTTCTTC
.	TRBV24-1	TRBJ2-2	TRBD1	CATSSTGDPGELFF	TGTGCCACCAGCTCGACAGGGGACCCCGGGGAGCTGTTTTTT
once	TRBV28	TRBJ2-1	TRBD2	CASRGTSESSYNEQFF	TGTGCCAGCAGGGGGACTAGCGAATCCTCCTACAATGAGCAGTTCTTC
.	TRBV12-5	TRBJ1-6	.	CASGLPGPASPLHF	TGTGCTAGTGGTTTGCCAGGGCCGGCTTCACCCCTCCACTTT
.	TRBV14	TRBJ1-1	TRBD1	CASSPDREDTEAFF	TGTGCCAGCAGCCCGGACAGGGAAGACACTGAAGCTTTCTTT
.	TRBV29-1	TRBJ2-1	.	CSGLIGEQFF	TGCAGCGGACTAATTGGGGAGCAGTTCTTC
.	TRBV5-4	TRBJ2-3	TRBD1	CASSLGTGGVRTQYF	TGTGCCAGCAGCCTCGGGACAGGGGGGGTTCGTACGCAGTATTTT
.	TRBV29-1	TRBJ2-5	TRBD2	CSVSGSLQETQYF	TGCAGCGTTAGCGGGAGCCTCCAAGAGACCCAGTACTTC
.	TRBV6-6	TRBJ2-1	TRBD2	CASSRLAGDDEQFF	TGTGCCAGCAGCCGACTAGCGGGAGACGATGAGCAGTTCTTC
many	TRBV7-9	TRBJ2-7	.	CASSFGQPAYEQYF	TGTGCCAGCAGCTTCGGACAGCCAGCCTACGAGCAGTACTTC
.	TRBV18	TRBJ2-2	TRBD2	CASSGGGGSGTGELFF	TGTGCCAGCTCCGGCGGCGGCGGGAGTGGAACCGGGGAGCTGTTTTTT
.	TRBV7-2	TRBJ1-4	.	CASSPRGQPTNEKLFF	TGTGCCAGCAGCCCCCGCGGGCAGCCAACTAATGAAAAACTGTTTTTT
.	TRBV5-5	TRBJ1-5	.	CASSPDGGSGQPQHF	TGTGCCAGCAGCCCAGATGGAGGAAGCGGACAGCCCCAGCATTTT
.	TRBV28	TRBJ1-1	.	CASSLLITRTEAFF	TGTGCCAGCAGTTTGCTTATAACGCGCACTGAAGCTTTCTTT
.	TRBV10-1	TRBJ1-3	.	CASSEGLSSGNTIYF	TGCGCCAGCAGTGAAGGACTGAGCTCTGGAAACACCATATATTTT
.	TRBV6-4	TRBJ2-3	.	CASSRDTFEGTQYF	TGTGCCAGCAGTAGGGACACCTTCGAGGGTACGCAGTATTTT
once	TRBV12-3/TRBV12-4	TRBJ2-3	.	CASSHTDTQYF	TGTGCCAGCAGTCACACAGATACGCAGTATTTT
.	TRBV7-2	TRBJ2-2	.	CASTPSPGELFF	TGTGCCAGCACCCCCTCTCCCGGGGAGCTGTTTTTT
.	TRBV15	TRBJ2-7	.	CATSRDQQVLYEQYF	TGTGCCACCAGCAGAGATCAACAGGTTCTCTACGAGCAGTACTTC